The next 27 T cell receptor beta chains were all read from a single sample in a study of STAT3 mutations in large granular lymphocyte leukemia. The assay was immunoSEQ multiplex PCR, and TCRdb's table has in-frame clones only and misses some. The profile shows approximately 2,500 clones, 50% to 75% of them singletons. No antigens are known for them. Study-wide results and caveats: At least one immunodominant TCR beta clonotype appeared in every T-cell large granular lymphocyte leukemia patient.

Source material: peripheral blood mononuclear cells. All receptors derive from a man in his sixties with T-cell large granular lymphocyte leukemia. Some clones in this sample may be carry-over from other donors' samples.

In its sample, this clone was seen a few times. The V gene is TRBV6-6, the J gene TRBJ2-1; TRBD2 matches 8 bases. The germline V gene encodes CDR1 MNHNY and CDR2 SVGAGI (reference sequence). The CDR3 spans 14 residues. With 2 bases clipped from V and 10 bases from J, the junction kept 7 bases outside the gene matches. The CDR3 DNA is TGTGCCAGCAGTTACGACGCGGGAGGTGGGGAGCAGTTCTTC. It encodes CASSYDAGGGEQFF.

J is TRBJ1-4 and V is TRBV30; 12 nucleotides line up with TRBD1. CDR3 length: 14 amino acids. Germline assignment: CDR1 GTSNPN and CDR2 SVGIG (reference sequence). Unmatched junction bases numbered 3, after V lost 3 bases and J lost 7 bases. The CDR3 protein is CAWSPGQGAEKLFF. DNA of the CDR3: TGTGCCTGGAGCCCGGGACAGGGGGCTGAAAAACTGTTTTTT. The whole variable domain, filled in from reference TRBV30 and TRBJ1-4, reads SQTIHQWPATLVQPVGSPLSLECTVEGTSNPNLYWYRQAAGRGLQLLFYSVGIGQISSEVPQNLSASRPQDRQFILSSKKLLLSDSGFYLCAWSPGQGAEKLFFGSGTQLSVL.

This clone was found once. The V call is TRBV5-1, the J call TRBJ2-6; perhaps TRBD2 as D (5 bases). Germline V gene sequence: CDR1 SGHRS, CDR2 YFSETQ. The CDR3 is 14 amino acids. V dropped 7 bases and J dropped 0 bases, with 8 bases sitting between them. This CDR3 reads CASGLGSGANVLTF. The CDR3 DNA sequence: TGCGCCAGCGGACTCGGCTCTGGGGCCAACGTCCTGACTTTC.

The chain carries TRBV6-5 and TRBJ2-7; D might be TRBD1 (5 bases). The germline gives CDR1 MNHEY, CDR2 SVGAGI. The CDR3 totals 13 residues. V was clipped by 0 bases and J by 5 bases, with 8 bases between them. The CDR3 region is CASSYSLGDEQYV. CDR3 DNA sequence: TGTGCCAGCAGTTACTCGTTAGGGGACGAGCAGTACGTC.

This clone has more than one count but fewer than ten. The rearrangement uses TRBV10-3 and TRBJ1-1, with D perhaps TRBD1 (5 bases). This CDR3 contains 11 residues. The ends were cut back, 3 bases at V and 13 bases at J, with 12 bases in the middle. The germline gives CDR1 ENHRY, CDR2 SYGVKD. The CDR3 protein is CAISDLLGVFF. CDR3 in DNA: TGTGCCATCAGTGATTTGTTGGGGGTTTTCTTT.

The chain is built from TRBV5-1 and TRBJ2-3; unclear D gene. This CDR3 comprises 12 residues. The V gene's germline CDR1 is SGHRS and CDR2 YFSETQ. Deletions cut 4 bases from V and 5 bases from J, with 8 bases between. DNA for the CDR3: TGCGCCAGCAGCATCGCAGGAGATACGCAGTATTTT. Translating it yields CASSIAGDTQYF.

V and J are TRBV9 and TRBJ1-2, with D unresolved. This CDR3 contains 15 residues. V lost 0 bases and J lost 5, with 14 bases in between. Per the germline V gene, CDR1 is SGDLS and CDR2 is YYNGEE. For the CDR3, the DNA is TGTGCCAGCAGCGTAGAGCAGACCAACAAATATGGCTACACCTTC. Translated: CASSVEQTNKYGYTF.

The CDR3 region is CASSLSLWTEAFF. The CDR3 nucleotides are TGTGCCAGCAGTTTGTCCCTTTGGACTGAAGCTTTCTTT. The chain employs TRBV27 and TRBJ1-1; D is unresolved. The CDR3 contains 13 residues. Per the germline V gene, CDR1 is MNHEY and CDR2 is SMNVEV (reference sequence). The germline V and J ends were trimmed by 3 bases and 5 bases, with 10 bases remaining between them.

The chain carries TRBV5-4 and TRBJ2-1; no clear D gene. CDR1 SGHNT and CDR2 YYREEE come from the germline V gene (reference sequence). Trimming left V 4 bases short and J 6 bases short, with 5 bases between. This CDR3 region has 11 residues. CDR3 in amino acids: CASSGINEQFF. The CDR3 DNA is TGTGCCAGCAGCGGGATCAATGAGCAGTTCTTC.

This clone appeared a single time. The V gene is TRBV29-1, the J gene TRBJ1-1; D is uncertain. The V gene's germline CDR1 is SQVTM and CDR2 ANQGSEA. Trimming shortened V by 7 bases and J by 7 bases, and 19 bases separated the two germline ends. The CDR3 loop spans 13 amino acids. CDR3 nucleotide sequence: TGCAGCGCTACCAACCCTTCTAGAGGTGAAGCTTTCTTT. The encoded protein is CSATNPSRGEAFF.

The J gene is TRBJ2-5, the V gene TRBV18; D is uncertain. The CDR3 spans 16 residues. The V end was cut by 0 bases, the J end by 1 base, with 12 bases between. Germline V lookup: CDR1 KGHSH, CDR2 LQKENI. The CDR3 DNA is TGTGCCAGCTCACCACCGGGCCCCACGCTCCAAGAGACCCAGTACTTC. Residues: CASSPPGPTLQETQYF.

There are a few counts of this clone. CDR3 sequence reads: CASPGGGTEGNTIYF. In nucleotides, the CDR3 is TGTGCCAGCCCGGGTGGCGGGACGGAGGGAAACACCATATATTTT. This chain links TRBV25-1 with TRBJ1-3; D perhaps matches TRBD1 (5 bases). The CDR3 is 15 residues long. V was clipped by 8 bases and J by 4 bases, with 18 bases between them. From germline, CDR1 is MGHDK and CDR2 SYGVNS.

The chain couples TRBV7-2 to TRBJ2-3; D unresolved. The V gene's germline CDR1 is SGHTA and CDR2 FQGNSA. V dropped 1 base and J dropped 4 bases, with 3 bases sitting between them. The CDR3 totals 12 residues. CDR3 region: CASSLVADTQYF. The CDR3, as DNA: TGTGCCAGCAGCTTAGTGGCAGATACGCAGTATTTT.

This rearrangement joins TRBV5-1 to TRBJ1-6; D call uncertain. CDR3 length: 15 residues. Deletions cut 0 bases from V and 5 bases from J, with 9 bases between. Per germline, CDR1 SGHRS and CDR2 YFSETQ. The CDR3 is CASSLDKLNNSPLHF. CDR3 DNA: TGCGCCAGCAGCTTGGATAAGCTTAATAATTCACCCCTCCACTTT.

The chain combines TRBV5-4 with TRBJ2-4, with a tentative D call TRBD1 (6 bases). This CDR3 region has 13 residues. V dropped 7 bases and J dropped 5 bases, with 13 bases sitting between them. CDR1 and CDR2 from the germline V gene are SGHNT and YYREEE (reference sequence). The CDR3 DNA reads TGTGCCAGCGGGATAGGGGGACAAAACATTCAGTACTTC. Protein product: CASGIGGQNIQYF.

This clone came up once. The V and J genes are TRBV7-9 and TRBJ1-1; D ambiguous. The germline V gene has CDR1 SEHNR and CDR2 FQNEAQ (reference sequence). This CDR3 comprises 12 residues. V lost 3 bases, J lost 1 base, and 3 bases lay in between. CDR3 residues: CASSLENTEAFF. CDR3 sequence (DNA): TGTGCCAGCAGCTTGGAGAACACTGAAGCTTTCTTT. Using reference TRBV7-9 and TRBJ1-1 for the parts outside the CDR3, the full variable domain is DTGVSQNPRHKITKRGQNVTFRCDPISEHNRLYWYRQTLGQGPEFLTYFQNEAQLEKSRLLSDRFSAERPKGSFSTLEIQRTEQGDSAMYLCASSLENTEAFFGQGTRLTVV.

V and J are TRBV7-9 and TRBJ1-2; D call uncertain. This CDR3 spans 14 amino acids. Per germline, CDR1 SEHNR and CDR2 FQNEAQ (reference sequence). Trimming took off 2 bases at V and 4 bases at J, with 11 bases between the two ends. The chain's CDR3 is CASSLPLVGYGYTF. CDR3 DNA sequence: TGTGCCAGCAGCTTACCCCTCGTTGGCTATGGCTACACCTTC.

This clone occurred a few times. J is TRBJ1-2 and V is TRBV18; 9 bases map to TRBD1. The V gene end was trimmed by 2 bases and the J gene end by 8 bases; junction bases not matched to a gene: 6. The CDR3 runs to 14 residues. Germline CDR1 KGHSH, CDR2 LQKENI. The CDR3 region has the DNA TGTGCCAGCTCACCAGGGGGACAGGGAGGCGGCTACACCTTC. Translated: CASSPGGQGGGYTF.

This clone was counted only a few times. At one of its ends the junction is not consistent with the germline gene, which may arise from a read error. The chain employs TRBV5-6 and TRBJ2-1; possibly TRBD2 for D (5 bases). The CDR3 loop spans 12 amino acids. CDR1 is SGHDT, CDR2 YYEEEE, per germline. The CDR3 spells CAGSLGWTSPIF. The CDR3 DNA reads TGTGCCGGCAGCTTGGGATGGACTTCCCCTATCTTC.

The chain couples TRBV5-4 to TRBJ2-5; D tentatively reads TRBD1 or TRBD2 (6 bases each). V was shortened by 2 bases and J by 5 bases, with 16 bases between the two germline ends. Germline V gene sequence: CDR1 SGHNT, CDR2 YYREEE (reference sequence). The CDR3 is made up of 15 amino acids. CDR3 protein: CASSFGTPTGETQYF. The CDR3 DNA is TGTGCCAGCAGCTTCGGGACTCCCACAGGGGAGACCCAGTACTTC.

This clone was recorded a few times. The chain's CDR3 is CASSLSGRAYEQYV. The CDR3 region has the DNA TGTGCCAGCAGCCTTAGCGGGAGGGCCTACGAGCAGTACGTC. This chain joins TRBV5-6 and TRBJ2-7; 11 nucleotides match TRBD2. The germline CDR1 and CDR2 sequences are SGHDT and YYEEEE. The CDR3 has 14 amino acids. V dropped 4 bases and J dropped 2; count of bases not matched to a gene: 2.

Only a few counts were recorded for this clone. In DNA form, the CDR3 reads TGTGCCAGCACCCCTGGGCAGCTCGGTGAGCAGTTCTTC. Its translation: CASTPGQLGEQFF. The gene calls are TRBV5-4 and TRBJ2-1; D remains ambiguous. Between the trimmed V and J ends, which lost 6 bases and 9 bases, there was a span of 16 bases. The germline gives CDR1 SGHNT, CDR2 YYREEE (reference sequence). This CDR3 has 13 amino acids. Drawing the rest from reference TRBV5-4 and TRBJ2-1, the complete variable domain is ETGVTQSPTHLIKTRGQQVTLRCSSQSGHNTVSWYQQALGQGPQFIFQYYREEENGRGNFPPRFSGLQFPNYSSELNVNALELDDSALYLCASTPGQLGEQFFGPGTRLTVL.

This clone is a singleton in its sample. V gene TRBV30 combines with J gene TRBJ2-5; perhaps TRBD2 as D (5 bases). Germline V gives CDR1 GTSNPN, CDR2 SVGIG (reference sequence). The V end lost 0 bases, the J end lost 4 bases, and 15 bases lay between the germline ends. The CDR3 is 15 residues long. The CDR3 reads CAWSVRYRRLETQYF. The DNA of the CDR3 is TGTGCCTGGAGTGTAAGATATAGGAGGTTAGAGACCCAGTACTTC.

J is TRBJ2-3 and V is TRBV7-9; unclear D gene. Germline values: CDR1 SEHNR, CDR2 FQNEAQ (reference sequence). The CDR3 has 11 amino acids. V was trimmed by 3 bases and J by 6 bases, leaving 4 bases between them. The CDR3, as DNA: TGTGCCAGCAGCTTGTCGGATACGCAGTATTTT. Encoded protein: CASSLSDTQYF.

This rearrangement joins TRBV25-1 to TRBJ1-6, with TRBD1 matching 9 bases. The ends lost 5 bases at V and 10 bases at J; junction bases unmatched: 9. CDR1 and CDR2 from the germline V gene are MGHDK and SYGVNS. The CDR3 totals 15 residues. The CDR3 nucleotides read TGTGCCAGCAGTCCAACAGGGGGCGAATACTCACCCCTCCACTTT. This gives the protein CASSPTGGEYSPLHF.

This sequence joins TRBV7-9 and TRBJ2-1; the D gene is possibly TRBD1 (6 bases). This CDR3 is built from 15 residues. The V end lost 2 bases, the J end lost 2 bases, and 10 bases lay between the germline ends. The germline V gene encodes CDR1 SEHNR and CDR2 FQNEAQ (reference sequence). CDR3 nucleotides: TGTGCCAGCAGCTTACCCAGGGGACCCTACAATGAGCAGTTCTTC. This translates into CASSLPRGPYNEQFF.

CDR3 region: CSEGGPYEQYV. The CDR3 DNA is TGCAGTGAGGGCGGTCCATACGAGCAGTACGTC. The rearrangement joins TRBV20-1 to TRBJ2-7; D unclear. V was pared by 7 bases and J by 4 bases, with 11 bases between. Germline loops: CDR1 DFQATT, CDR2 SNEGSKA (reference sequence). The length of the CDR3 is 11 residues.